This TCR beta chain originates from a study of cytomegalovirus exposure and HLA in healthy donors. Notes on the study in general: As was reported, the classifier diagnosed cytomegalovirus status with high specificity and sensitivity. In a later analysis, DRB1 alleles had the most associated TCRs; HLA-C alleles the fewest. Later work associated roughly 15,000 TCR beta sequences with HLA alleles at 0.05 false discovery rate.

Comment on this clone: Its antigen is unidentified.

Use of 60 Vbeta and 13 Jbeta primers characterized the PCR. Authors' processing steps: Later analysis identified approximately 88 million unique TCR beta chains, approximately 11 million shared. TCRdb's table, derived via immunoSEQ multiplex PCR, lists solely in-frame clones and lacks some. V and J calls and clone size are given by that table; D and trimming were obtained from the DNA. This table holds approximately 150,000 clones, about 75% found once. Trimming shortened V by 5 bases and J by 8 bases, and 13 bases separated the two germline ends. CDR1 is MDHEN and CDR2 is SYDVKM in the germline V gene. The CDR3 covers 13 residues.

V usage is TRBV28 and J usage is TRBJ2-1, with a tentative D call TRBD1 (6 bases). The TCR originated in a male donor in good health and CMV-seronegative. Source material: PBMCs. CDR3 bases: TGTGCCAGCAGTCTTCAGGGGATCCATGAGCAGTTCTTC. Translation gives CASSLQGIHEQFF.